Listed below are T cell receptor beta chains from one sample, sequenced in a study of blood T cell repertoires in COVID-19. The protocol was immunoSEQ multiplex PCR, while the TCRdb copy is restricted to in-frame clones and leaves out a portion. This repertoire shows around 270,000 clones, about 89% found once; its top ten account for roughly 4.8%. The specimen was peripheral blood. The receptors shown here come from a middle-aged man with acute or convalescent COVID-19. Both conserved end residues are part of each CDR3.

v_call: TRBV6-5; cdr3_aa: CASRKGAGDSPLHF
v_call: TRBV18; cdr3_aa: CASSPGTDYYGYTF
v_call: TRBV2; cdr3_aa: CASSESRQYNSPLHF
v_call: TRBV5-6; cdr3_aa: CASSPRGVGNTIYF
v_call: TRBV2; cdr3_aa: CASSMGRDRANSPLHF
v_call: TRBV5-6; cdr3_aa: CASSSRGTNEKLFF
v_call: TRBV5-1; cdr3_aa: CASSVMGQMNTEAFF
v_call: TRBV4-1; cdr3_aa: CASSQEAGTHYGYTF
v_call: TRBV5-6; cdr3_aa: CASRGLAGGPNTGELFF
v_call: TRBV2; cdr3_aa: CASDPRRGGLADTQYF
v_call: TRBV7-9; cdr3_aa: CASSLALQVYGYTF
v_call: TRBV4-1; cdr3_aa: CASSPAGRGGEQYF